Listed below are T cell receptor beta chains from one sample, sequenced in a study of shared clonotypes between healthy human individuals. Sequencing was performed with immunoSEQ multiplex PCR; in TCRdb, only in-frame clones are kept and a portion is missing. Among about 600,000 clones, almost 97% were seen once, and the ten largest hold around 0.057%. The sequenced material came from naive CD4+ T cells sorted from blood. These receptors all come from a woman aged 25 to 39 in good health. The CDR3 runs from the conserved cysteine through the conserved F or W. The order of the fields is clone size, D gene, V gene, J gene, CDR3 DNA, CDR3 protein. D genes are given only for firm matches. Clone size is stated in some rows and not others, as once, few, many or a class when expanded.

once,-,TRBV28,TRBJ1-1,TGTGCCAGCAGTTCCCCGGGATTTAACACTGAAGCTTTCTTT,CASSSPGFNTEAFF
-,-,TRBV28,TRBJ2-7,TGTGCCAGCAGTTTAGGTCTTTGGGGCGTCTCCTACGAGCAGTACTTC,CASSLGLWGVSYEQYF
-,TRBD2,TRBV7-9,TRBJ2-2,TGTGCCACCCCTTGGGGCCCGGGACTAGCGGGAGTCACCGGGGAGCTGTTTTTT,CATPWGPGLAGVTGELFF
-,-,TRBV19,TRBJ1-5,TGTGCCAGTAGTATGGGACCGGATCAGCCCCAGCATTTT,CASSMGPDQPQHF
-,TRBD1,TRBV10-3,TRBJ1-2,TGTGCCATCAGACCCGGGACAGGGGAGGAAGGCTACACCTTC,CAIRPGTGEEGYTF
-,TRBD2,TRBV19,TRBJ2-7,TGTGCCAGTAGTTCGACTAGCGGAGTCTCCTACGAGCAGTACTTC,CASSSTSGVSYEQYF
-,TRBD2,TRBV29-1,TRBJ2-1,TGCAGCGTCGTACGCGTGAGCGGGGAAGCCCAGTTCTTC,CSVVRVSGEAQFF
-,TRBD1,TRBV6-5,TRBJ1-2,TGTGCCAGCAGTTACTCTCGGGACAGGGTCGCTGGCTACACCTTC,CASSYSRDRVAGYTF
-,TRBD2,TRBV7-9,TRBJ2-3,TGTGCCAGCAGCAACTTCACGACTAGCGGGAGAAAGGGTACGCAGTATTTT,CASSNFTTSGRKGTQYF
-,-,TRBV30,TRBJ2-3,TGTGCCTGGAGTGTACAAGCGTATACGCAGTATTTT,CAWSVQAYTQYF
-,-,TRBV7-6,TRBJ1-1,TGTGCCAGCAGCTTAGGGCAGGGAAGGGGGAACACTGAAGCTTTCTTT,CASSLGQGRGNTEAFF
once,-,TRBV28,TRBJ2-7,TGTGCCAGCTTCGGGCCCAGCTCCTACGAGCAGTACTTC,CASFGPSSYEQYF
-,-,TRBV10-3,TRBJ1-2,TGTGCCATCAGTGTTGACAGCCCCTATGGCTACACCTTC,CAISVDSPYGYTF
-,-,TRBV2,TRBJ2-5,TGTGCCAGCAGTGGTGAGAGCGGAGGAGAGACCCAGTACTTC,CASSGESGGETQYF
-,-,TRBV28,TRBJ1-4,TGTGCCAGCACCGAACGAGATGAAAAACTGTTTTTT,CASTERDEKLFF
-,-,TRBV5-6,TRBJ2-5,TGTGCCAGCAGTCCCCGCGGACGGGGGAAACATCAAGAGACCCAGTACTTC,CASSPRGRGKHQETQYF
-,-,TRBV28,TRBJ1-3,TGTGCCAGCAGTGCCGCTGGTCCAGGTACGGGTTCTGGAAACACCATATATTTT,CASSAAGPGTGSGNTIYF
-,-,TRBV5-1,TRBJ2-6,TGCGCCAGCAGCCCTCCAACCTACCCGACTGGGGCCAACGTCCTGACTTTC,CASSPPTYPTGANVLTF
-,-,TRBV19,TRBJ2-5,TGTGCCAGTACTCAGGGTGGAGAGACCCAGTACTTC,CASTQGGETQYF
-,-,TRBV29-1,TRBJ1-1,TGCAGCGGGGGGAGGGTAGGGCCGAACACTGAAGCTTTCTTT,CSGGRVGPNTEAFF
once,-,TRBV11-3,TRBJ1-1,TGTGCCAGCAGCTTACGGGAAAGAACTGAAGCTTTCTTT,CASSLRERTEAFF
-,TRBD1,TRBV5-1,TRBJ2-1,TGCGCCAGCAGCTTGGCCGTAGTGGGACAGGGTTCCTACAATGAGCAGTTCTTC,CASSLAVVGQGSYNEQFF